These 8 T cell receptor beta chains were sequenced from one sample in a study of glioma-infiltrating T cells after dendritic cell vaccination. Time point defined: after dendritic cell vaccination, including at tumor progression/relapse. Here immunoSEQ multiplex PCR was the method, and the copy in TCRdb shows in-frame clones only, minus some. The sample contains about 99,000 clones, around 80% of which appear only once. This material consisted of blood, taken after dendritic cell vaccination. These receptors were taken from a human donor with glioblastoma.

This clone was counted a single time. The rearrangement links TRBV28 to TRBJ1-1, with 8 bases that match TRBD1. The CDR3 length is 16 residues. The germline CDR1 and CDR2 sequences are MDHEN and SYDVKM. The V gene end was trimmed by 4 bases and the J gene end by 6 bases; junction bases not matched to a gene: 13. CDR3 loop: CASSSSQGAFYSEAFF. In DNA, the CDR3 is TGTGCCAGCAGTTCTAGCCAGGGGGCGTTCTATTCTGAAGCTTTCTTT.

The chain links TRBV7-2 to TRBJ1-1; a weak D match, TRBD1 (5 bases). Germline-derived CDR1 and CDR2 are SGHTA and FQGNSA. The CDR3 has 14 amino acids. V was trimmed by 8 bases and J by 4 bases, leaving 17 bases between them. This CDR3 is CASGQSRATTEAFF. DNA of the CDR3: TGTGCCAGCGGGCAGAGCAGGGCCACCACTGAAGCTTTCTTT.

A few counts support this clone. V is TRBV2 and J is TRBJ1-6, with D maybe TRBD1 (5 bases). Germline CDR1 and CDR2: SNHLY and FYNNEI. Trimming removed 2 bases at V and 7 bases at J, with 12 bases between. This CDR3 spans 15 amino acids. CDR3 sequence (DNA): TGTGCCAGCAGTGAACGGGGACTGAGGAATTCACCCCTCCACTTT. Translating it yields CASSERGLRNSPLHF.

The CDR3 sequence: CASSPSFQETQYF. The CDR3 DNA is TGTGCCAGCTCCCCGTCGTTCCAAGAGACCCAGTACTTC. The V and J genes are TRBV18 and TRBJ2-5; D remains unclear. Trimming removed 6 bases from V and 1 base from J, with 9 bases in between. Germline assignment: CDR1 KGHSH and CDR2 LQKENI. The CDR3 length is 13 residues.

This clone was picked up a small number of times. This chain links TRBV7-9 with TRBJ2-3; D ambiguous. The CDR3 totals 15 residues. CDR1 is SEHNR and CDR2 is FQNEAQ in the germline V gene (reference sequence). Deletions cut 3 bases from V and 2 bases from J, with 12 bases between. Here the CDR3 reads CASSFVLPHTDTQYF. The CDR3 coding sequence is TGTGCCAGCAGCTTTGTCCTACCTCACACAGATACGCAGTATTTT.

The CDR3 loop is CASRDSPGLGYPGELFF. DNA of the CDR3: TGTGCCAGCAGGGACTCTCCGGGACTAGGGTATCCCGGGGAGCTGTTTTTT. This sequence joins TRBV2 and TRBJ2-2, with 8 bases matching TRBD2. Per germline, CDR1 SNHLY and CDR2 FYNNEI. This CDR3 spans 17 amino acids. V shed 6 bases and J 6 bases; nucleotides not matched to a gene: 15.

The V and J genes are TRBV6-1 and TRBJ1-5; tentatively, D is TRBD1 (6 bases). CDR1 and CDR2 from the germline V gene are MNHNS and SASEGT. The CDR3 sequence is 15 residues long. Trimming pared 2 bases from V and 4 bases from J, leaving 12 bases between. The CDR3, as DNA: TGTGCCAGCAGTGAAAGGGGCAGGGGAAATCAGCCCCAGCATTTT. This gives the protein CASSERGRGNQPQHF.

The chain employs TRBV9 and TRBJ2-2; possibly TRBD2 for D (6 bases). The CDR3 consists of 16 residues. CDR1 is SGDLS, CDR2 YYNGEE, per germline. Trimming left V 1 base short and J 6 bases short, with 16 bases between. In DNA, the CDR3 is TGTGCCAGCAGCGTAAGTGACGGGAGTTCTTCCGGGGAGCTGTTTTTT. This encodes CASSVSDGSSSGELFF.